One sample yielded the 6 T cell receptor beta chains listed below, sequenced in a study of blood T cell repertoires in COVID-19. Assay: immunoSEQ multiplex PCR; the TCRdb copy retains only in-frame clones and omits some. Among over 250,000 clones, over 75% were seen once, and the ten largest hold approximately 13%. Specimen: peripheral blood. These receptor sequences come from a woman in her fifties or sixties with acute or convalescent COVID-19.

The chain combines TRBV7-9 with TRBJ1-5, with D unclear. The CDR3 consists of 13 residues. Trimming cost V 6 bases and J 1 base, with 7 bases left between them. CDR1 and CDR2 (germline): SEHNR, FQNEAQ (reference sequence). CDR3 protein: CASSLESNQPQHF. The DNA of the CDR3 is TGTGCCAGCAGTCTAGAAAGCAATCAGCCCCAGCATTTT.

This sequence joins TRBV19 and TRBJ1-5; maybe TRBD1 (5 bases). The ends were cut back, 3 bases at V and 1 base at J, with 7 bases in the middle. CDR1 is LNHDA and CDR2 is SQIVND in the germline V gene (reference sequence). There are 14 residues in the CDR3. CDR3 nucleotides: TGTGCCAGTAGTATGGGGCAGAGCAATCAGCCCCAGCATTTT. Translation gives CASSMGQSNQPQHF.

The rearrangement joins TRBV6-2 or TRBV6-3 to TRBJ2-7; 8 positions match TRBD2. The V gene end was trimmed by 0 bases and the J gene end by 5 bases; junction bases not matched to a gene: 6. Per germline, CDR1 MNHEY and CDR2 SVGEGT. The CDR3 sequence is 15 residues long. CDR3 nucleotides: TGTGCCAGCAGTTACTCAGCGGGAGTAACCCACGAGCAGTACTTC. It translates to CASSYSAGVTHEQYF.

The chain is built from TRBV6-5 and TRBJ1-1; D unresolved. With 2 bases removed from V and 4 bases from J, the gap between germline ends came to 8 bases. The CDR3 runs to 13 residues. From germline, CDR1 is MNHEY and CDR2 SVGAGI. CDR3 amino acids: CASSYQLSTEAFF. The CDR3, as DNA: TGTGCCAGCAGTTACCAACTGTCCACTGAAGCTTTCTTT.

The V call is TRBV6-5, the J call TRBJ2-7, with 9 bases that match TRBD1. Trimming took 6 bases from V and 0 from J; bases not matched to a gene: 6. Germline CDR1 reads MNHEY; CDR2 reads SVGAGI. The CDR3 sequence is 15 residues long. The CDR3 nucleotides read TGTGCCAGCAGGACCGGGACAGGGAGCTCCTACGAGCAGTACTTC. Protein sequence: CASRTGTGSSYEQYF.

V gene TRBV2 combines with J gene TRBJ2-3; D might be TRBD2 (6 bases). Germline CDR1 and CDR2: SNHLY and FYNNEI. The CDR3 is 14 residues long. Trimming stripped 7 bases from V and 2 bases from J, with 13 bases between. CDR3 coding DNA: TGTGCCAGCACTGGCGGGGTATACACAGATACGCAGTATTTT. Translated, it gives CASTGGVYTDTQYF.